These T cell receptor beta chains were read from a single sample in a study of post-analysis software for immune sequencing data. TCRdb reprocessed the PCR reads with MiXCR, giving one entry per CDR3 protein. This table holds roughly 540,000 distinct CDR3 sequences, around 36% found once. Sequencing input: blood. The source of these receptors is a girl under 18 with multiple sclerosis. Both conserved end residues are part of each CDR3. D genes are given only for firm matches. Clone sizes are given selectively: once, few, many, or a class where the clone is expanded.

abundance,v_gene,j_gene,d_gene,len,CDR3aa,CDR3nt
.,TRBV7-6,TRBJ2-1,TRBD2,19,CASSPDAPLAGGPYNEQFF,TGTGCCAGCAGCCCCGATGCCCCTCTAGCGGGGGGTCCCTACAATGAGCAGTTCTTC
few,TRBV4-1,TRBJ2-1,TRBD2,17,CASSQDQASGAYNEQFF,TGCGCCAGCAGCCAAGATCAAGCCAGCGGGGCCTACAATGAGCAGTTCTTC
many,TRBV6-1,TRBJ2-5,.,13,CATVPRGKETQYF,TGTGCCACCGTTCCGAGGGGGAAAGAGACCCAGTACTTC
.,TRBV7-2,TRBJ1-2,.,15,CASSLVGSYPYGYTF,TGTGCCAGCAGCTTAGTGGGCAGCTACCCCTATGGCTACACCTTC
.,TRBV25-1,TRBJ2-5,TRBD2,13,CASNLAGIETQYF,TGTGCCAGCAACCTAGCGGGAATAGAGACCCAGTACTTC
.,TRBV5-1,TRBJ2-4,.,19,CASSLRGGQIDLAKNIQYF,TGCGCCAGCAGCCTAAGGGGGGGGCAGATCGACCTAGCCAAAAACATTCAGTACTTC
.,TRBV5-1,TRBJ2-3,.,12,CASSPERDTQYF,TGCGCCAGCAGCCCGGAGAGAGATACGCAGTATTTT
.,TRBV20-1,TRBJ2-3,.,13,CSARGVSTDTQYF,TGCAGTGCTAGGGGGGTTAGCACAGATACGCAGTATTTT
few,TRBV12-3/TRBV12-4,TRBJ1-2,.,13,CASRLRGNYGYTF,TGTGCCAGCAGGCTCAGGGGTAACTATGGCTACACCTTC
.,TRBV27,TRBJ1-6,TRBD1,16,CASSLIGGQGRSPLHF,TGTGCCAGCAGTTTAATTGGGGGACAGGGTCGCTCACCCCTCCACTTT
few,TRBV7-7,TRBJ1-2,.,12,CASSLRVHGYTF,TGTGCCAGCAGCTTAAGGGTTCATGGCTACACCTTC
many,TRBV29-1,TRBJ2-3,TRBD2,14,CSVEGGGKTDTQYF,TGCAGCGTTGAAGGCGGGGGGAAAACAGATACGCAGTATTTT
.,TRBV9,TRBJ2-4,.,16,CASSVGQDLAKNIQYF,TGTGCCAGCAGCGTAGGACAGGACTTAGCCAAAAACATTCAGTACTTC
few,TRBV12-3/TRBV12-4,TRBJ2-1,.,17,CASSSRRGQKGTNEQFF,TGTGCCAGCAGCAGTAGACGGGGGCAAAAAGGGACCAATGAGCAGTTCTTC
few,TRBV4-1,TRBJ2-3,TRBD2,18,CASSQVRTSGGAEDTQYF,TGCGCCAGCAGCCAAGTTAGGACTAGCGGGGGGGCCGAAGATACGCAGTATTTT
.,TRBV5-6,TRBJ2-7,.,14,CASSEPGSAYEQYF,TGTGCCAGCAGCGAGCCGGGCTCAGCCTACGAGCAGTACTTC